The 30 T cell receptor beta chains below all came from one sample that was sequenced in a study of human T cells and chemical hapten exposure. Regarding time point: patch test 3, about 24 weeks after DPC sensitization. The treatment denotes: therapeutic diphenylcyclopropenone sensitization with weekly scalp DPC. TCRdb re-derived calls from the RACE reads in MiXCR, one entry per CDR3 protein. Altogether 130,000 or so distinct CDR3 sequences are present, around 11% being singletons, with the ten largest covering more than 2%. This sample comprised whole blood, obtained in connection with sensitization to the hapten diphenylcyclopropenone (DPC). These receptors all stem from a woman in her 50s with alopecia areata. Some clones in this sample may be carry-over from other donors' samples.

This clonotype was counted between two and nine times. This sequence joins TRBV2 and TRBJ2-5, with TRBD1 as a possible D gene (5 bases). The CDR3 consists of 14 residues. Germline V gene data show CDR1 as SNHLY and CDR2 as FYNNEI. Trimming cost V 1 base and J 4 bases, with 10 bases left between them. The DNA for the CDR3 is TGTGCCAGCAGTGAAGACCAGGGCGGAGAGACCCAGTACTTC. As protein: CASSEDQGGETQYF.

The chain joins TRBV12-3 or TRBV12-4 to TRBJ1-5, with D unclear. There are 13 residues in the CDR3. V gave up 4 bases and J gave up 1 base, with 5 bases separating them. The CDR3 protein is CASSWWSNQPQHF. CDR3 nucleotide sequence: TGTGCCAGCAGTTGGTGGAGCAATCAGCCCCAGCATTTT.

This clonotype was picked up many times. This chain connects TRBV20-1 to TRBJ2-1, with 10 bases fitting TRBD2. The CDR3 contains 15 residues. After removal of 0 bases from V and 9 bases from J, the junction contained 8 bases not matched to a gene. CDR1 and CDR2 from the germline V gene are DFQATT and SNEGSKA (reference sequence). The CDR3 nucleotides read TGCAGTGCTAGAGATCGTCTAGCGGGAGTAGGTGAGCAGTTCTTC. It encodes CSARDRLAGVGEQFF.

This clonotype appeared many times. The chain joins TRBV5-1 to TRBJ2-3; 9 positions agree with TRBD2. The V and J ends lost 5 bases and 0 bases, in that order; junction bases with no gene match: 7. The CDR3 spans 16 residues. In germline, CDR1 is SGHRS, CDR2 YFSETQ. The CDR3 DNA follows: TGCGCCAGCAGGCTTGGGACTAGCTCTAGCACAGATACGCAGTATTTT. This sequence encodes CASRLGTSSSTDTQYF.

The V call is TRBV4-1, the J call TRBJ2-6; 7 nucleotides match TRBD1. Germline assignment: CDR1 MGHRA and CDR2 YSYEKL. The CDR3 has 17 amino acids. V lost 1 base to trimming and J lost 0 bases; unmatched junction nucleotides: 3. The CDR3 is CASSQVPGGSGANVLTF. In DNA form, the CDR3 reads TGCGCCAGCAGCCAAGTTCCAGGGGGCTCTGGGGCCAACGTCCTGACTTTC.

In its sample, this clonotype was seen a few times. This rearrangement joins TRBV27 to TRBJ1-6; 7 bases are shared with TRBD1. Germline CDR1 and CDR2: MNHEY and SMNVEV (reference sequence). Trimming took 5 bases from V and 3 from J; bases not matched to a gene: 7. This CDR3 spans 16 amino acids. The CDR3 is CASSEDRRVYNSPLHF. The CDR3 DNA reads TGTGCCAGCAGTGAGGACAGGAGGGTCTATAATTCACCCCTCCACTTT.

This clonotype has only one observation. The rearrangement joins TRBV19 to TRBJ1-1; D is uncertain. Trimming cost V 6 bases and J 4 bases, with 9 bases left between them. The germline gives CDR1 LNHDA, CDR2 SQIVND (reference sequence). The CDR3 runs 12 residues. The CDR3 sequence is CASRMSGTEAFF. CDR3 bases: TGTGCCAGTAGAATGAGCGGCACTGAAGCTTTCTTT.

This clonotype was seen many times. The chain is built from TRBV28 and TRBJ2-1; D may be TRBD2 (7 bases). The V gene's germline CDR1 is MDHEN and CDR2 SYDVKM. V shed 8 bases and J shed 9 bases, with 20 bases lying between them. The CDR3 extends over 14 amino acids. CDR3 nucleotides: TGTGCCAGCCGGCGGGGCCTAGGGGGGGGTGAGCAGTTCTTC. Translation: CASRRGLGGGEQFF.

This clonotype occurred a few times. For the CDR3, the DNA is TGTGCCAGCAGGGAAGCAGTACCGAACACCGGGGAGCTGTTTTTT. Amino acids: CASREAVPNTGELFF. V usage is TRBV7-9 and J usage is TRBJ2-2; D remains unclear. This CDR3 is built from 15 residues. V lost 6 bases to trimming and J lost 0 bases, with 11 bases between them. Germline V gives CDR1 SEHNR, CDR2 FQNEAQ (reference sequence).

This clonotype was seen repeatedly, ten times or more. The CDR3 DNA sequence: TGCAGTGCTAGAGATTTCAGGGAGGATAGCACAGATACGCAGTATTTT. Translation: CSARDFREDSTDTQYF. The gene calls are TRBV20-1 and TRBJ2-3; weak D call: TRBD2 (6 bases). The CDR3 runs to 16 residues. V lost 0 bases and J 0 bases, leaving 13 bases between the germline ends. Germline CDR1 is DFQATT and CDR2 is SNEGSKA (reference sequence).

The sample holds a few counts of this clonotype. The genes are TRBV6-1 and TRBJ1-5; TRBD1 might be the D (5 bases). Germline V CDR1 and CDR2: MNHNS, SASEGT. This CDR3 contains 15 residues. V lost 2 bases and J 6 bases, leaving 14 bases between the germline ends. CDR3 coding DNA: TGTGCCAGCAGTGAAAGGTGGAGGGGAGGTCAGCCCCAGCATTTT. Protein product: CASSERWRGGQPQHF.

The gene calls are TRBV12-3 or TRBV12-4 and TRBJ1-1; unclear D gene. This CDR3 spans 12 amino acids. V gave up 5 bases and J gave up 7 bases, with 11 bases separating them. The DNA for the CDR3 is TGTGCCAGCAGTCCCTTGATCTATGAAGCTTTCTTT. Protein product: CASSPLIYEAFF.

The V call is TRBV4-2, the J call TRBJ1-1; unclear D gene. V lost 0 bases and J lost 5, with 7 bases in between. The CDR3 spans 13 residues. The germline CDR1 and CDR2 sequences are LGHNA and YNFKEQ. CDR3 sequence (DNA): TGTGCCAGCAGCCAAGAAGGGAGAACTGAAGCTTTCTTT. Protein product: CASSQEGRTEAFF.

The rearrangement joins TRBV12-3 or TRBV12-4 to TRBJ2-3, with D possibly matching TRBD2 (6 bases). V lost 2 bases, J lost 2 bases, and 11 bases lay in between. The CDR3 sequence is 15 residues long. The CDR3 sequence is CASSLFPSDTDTQYF. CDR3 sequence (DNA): TGTGCCAGCAGTTTATTTCCTAGCGACACAGATACGCAGTATTTT.

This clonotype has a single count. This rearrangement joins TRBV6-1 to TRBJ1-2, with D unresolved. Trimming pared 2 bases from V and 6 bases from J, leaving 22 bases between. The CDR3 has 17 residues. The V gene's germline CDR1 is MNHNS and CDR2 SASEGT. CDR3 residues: CASSEPPCGQSVDGYTF. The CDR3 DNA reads TGTGCCAGCAGTGAACCCCCCTGCGGCCAGTCGGTCGATGGCTACACCTTC.

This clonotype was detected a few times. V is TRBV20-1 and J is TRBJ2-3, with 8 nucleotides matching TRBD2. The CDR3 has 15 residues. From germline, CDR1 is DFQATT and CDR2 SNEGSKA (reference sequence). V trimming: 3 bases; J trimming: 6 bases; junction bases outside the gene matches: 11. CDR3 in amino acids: CSARLAGGVGDTQYF. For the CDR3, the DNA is TGCAGTGCTAGGTTGGCGGGGGGAGTTGGGGATACGCAGTATTTT.

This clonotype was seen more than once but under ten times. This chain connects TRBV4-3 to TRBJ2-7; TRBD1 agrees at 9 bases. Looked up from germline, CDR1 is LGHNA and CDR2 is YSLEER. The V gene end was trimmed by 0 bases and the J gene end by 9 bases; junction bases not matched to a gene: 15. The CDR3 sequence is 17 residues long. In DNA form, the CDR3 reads TGCGCCAGCAGCCAAGATCATCGAGACAGGGGGACCCTGGGGCAGTACTTC. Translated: CASSQDHRDRGTLGQYF.

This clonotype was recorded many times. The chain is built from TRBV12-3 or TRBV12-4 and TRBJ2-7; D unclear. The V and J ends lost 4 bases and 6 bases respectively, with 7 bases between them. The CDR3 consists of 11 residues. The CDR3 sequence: CASSWGGEQYF. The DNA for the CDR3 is TGTGCCAGCAGTTGGGGTGGCGAGCAGTACTTC.

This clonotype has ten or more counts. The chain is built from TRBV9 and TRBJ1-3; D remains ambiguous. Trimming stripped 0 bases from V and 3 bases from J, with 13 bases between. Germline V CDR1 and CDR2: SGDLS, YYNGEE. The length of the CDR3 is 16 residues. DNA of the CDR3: TGTGCCAGCAGCGTAGCTACGCGTCTGAGTGGAAACACCATATATTTT. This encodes CASSVATRLSGNTIYF.

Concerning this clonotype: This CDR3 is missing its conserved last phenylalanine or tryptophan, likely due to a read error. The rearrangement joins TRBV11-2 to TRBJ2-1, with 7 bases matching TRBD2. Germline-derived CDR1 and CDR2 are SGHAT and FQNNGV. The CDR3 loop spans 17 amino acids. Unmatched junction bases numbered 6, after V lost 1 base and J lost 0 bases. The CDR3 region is CASSLARGSISYNEQFL. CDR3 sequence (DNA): TGTGCCAGCAGCTTAGCCCGCGGGAGTATCTCCTACAATGAGCAGTTCCTC.

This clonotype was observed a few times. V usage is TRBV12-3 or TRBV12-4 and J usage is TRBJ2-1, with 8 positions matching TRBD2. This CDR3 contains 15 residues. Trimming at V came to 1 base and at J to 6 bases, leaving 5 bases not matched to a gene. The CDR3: CASSLERGGSNEQFF. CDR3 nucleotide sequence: TGTGCCAGCAGTTTAGAGCGCGGGGGGTCCAATGAGCAGTTCTTC.

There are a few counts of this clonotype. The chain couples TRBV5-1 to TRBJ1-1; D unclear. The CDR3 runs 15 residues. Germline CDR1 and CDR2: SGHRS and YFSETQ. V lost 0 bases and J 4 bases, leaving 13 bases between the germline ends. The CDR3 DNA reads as TGCGCCAGCAGCTTGGAAGTCGGGGTGGCCACTGAAGCTTTCTTT. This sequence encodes CASSLEVGVATEAFF.

The CDR3 spells CASREGALSNQPQHF. CDR3 nucleotide sequence: TGTGCCAGCAGAGAGGGGGCCCTCAGCAATCAGCCCCAGCATTTT. The chain carries TRBV6-5 and TRBJ1-5; 7 bases map to TRBD1. This CDR3 is built from 15 residues. V shed 6 bases, J shed 1 base, and the junction held 6 bases outside the gene matches. CDR1 and CDR2 (germline): MNHEY, SVGAGI.

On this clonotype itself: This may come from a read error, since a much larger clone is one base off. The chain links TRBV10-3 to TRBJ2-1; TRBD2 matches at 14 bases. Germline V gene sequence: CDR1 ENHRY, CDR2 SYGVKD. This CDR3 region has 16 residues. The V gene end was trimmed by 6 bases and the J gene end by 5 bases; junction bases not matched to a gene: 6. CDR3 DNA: TGTGCCATCAGGGACGGGACTAGCGGGGGAAACAATGAGCAGTTCTTC. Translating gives CAIRDGTSGGNNEQFF.

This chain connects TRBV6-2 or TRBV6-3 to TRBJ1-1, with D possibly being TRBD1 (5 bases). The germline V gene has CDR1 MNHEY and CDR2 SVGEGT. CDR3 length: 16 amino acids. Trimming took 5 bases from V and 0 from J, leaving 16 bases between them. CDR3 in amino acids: CASSHERGKLNTEAFF. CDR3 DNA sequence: TGTGCCAGCAGTCACGAGCGGGGGAAGCTGAACACTGAAGCTTTCTTT.

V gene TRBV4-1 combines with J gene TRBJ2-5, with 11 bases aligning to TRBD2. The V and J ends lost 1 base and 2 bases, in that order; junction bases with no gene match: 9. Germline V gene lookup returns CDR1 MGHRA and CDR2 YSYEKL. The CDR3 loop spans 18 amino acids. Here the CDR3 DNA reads TGCGCCAGCAGCCAAGGCCCCTCCACTAGCGGGGGTCAAGAGACCCAGTACTTC. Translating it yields CASSQGPSTSGGQETQYF.

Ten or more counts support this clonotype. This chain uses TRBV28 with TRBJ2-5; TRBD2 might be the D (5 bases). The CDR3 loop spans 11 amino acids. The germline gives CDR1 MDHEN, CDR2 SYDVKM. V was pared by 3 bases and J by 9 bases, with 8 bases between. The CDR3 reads CASSLSGAQYF. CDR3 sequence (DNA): TGTGCCAGCAGTTTGTCCGGGGCCCAGTACTTC. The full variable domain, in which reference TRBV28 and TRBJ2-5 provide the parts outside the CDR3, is DVKVTQSSRYLVKRTGEKVFLECVQDMDHENMFWYRQDPGLGLRLIYFSYDVKMKEKGDIPEGYSVSREKKERFSLILESASTNQTSMYLCASSLSGAQYFGPGTRLLVL.

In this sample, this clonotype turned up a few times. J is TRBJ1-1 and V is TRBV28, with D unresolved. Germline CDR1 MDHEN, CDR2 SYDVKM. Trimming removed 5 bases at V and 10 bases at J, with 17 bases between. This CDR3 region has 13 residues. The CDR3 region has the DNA TGTGCCAGCAGTAGGGCGCGGCCAATTCGAGCTTTCTTT. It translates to CASSRARPIRAFF.

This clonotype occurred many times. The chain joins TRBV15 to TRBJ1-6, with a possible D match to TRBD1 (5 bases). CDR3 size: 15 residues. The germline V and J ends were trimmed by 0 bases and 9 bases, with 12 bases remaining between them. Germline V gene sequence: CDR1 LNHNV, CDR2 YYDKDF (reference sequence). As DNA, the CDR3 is TGTGCCACCAGCAGAGAGTCCGGGACTCTTTCACCCCTCCACTTT. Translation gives CATSRESGTLSPLHF.

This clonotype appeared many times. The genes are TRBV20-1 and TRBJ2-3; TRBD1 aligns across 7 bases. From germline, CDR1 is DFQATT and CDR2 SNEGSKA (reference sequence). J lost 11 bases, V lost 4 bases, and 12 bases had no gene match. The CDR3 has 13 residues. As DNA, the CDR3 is TGCAGTGCTATAGCGCCGACAGGGTACAAGCAGTATTTT. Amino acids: CSAIAPTGYKQYF.